Below, 25 T cell receptor beta chains from the same sample are listed, as sequenced in a study of cytomegalovirus exposure and HLA in healthy donors. 13 Jbeta primers and 60 Vbeta primers were used for the PCR. The protocol was immunoSEQ multiplex PCR, while the TCRdb copy is restricted to in-frame clones and leaves out a portion. The sample has 87,000 or so clones; the top ten hold 15% to 17%. The sample comprised PBMCs. These receptor sequences come from a man aged 50 to 60 in good health and CMV-seropositive.

This chain connects TRBV5-4 to TRBJ1-1, with D unclear. Germline V lookup: CDR1 SGHNT, CDR2 YYREEE (reference sequence). V gave up 5 bases and J gave up 2 bases, with 13 bases separating them. CDR3 length equals 14 residues. The CDR3 loop reads CASRSGIQNTEAFF. The CDR3 DNA is TGTGCCAGCAGAAGCGGGATCCAAAACACTGAAGCTTTCTTT.

The J gene is TRBJ2-1, the V gene TRBV19, with 12 bases that match TRBD2. The ends lost 4 bases at V and 2 bases at J; junction bases unmatched: 3. CDR3 length: 16 residues. Germline V gene data show CDR1 as LNHDA and CDR2 as SQIVND (reference sequence). CDR3 in amino acids: CASSRLAGEAYNEQFF. CDR3 bases: TGTGCCAGTAGTAGACTAGCGGGAGAGGCCTACAATGAGCAGTTCTTC.

To note about this clone: One end of the junction is discordant with germline, which a read error may explain. The chain has TRBV7-7 and TRBJ1-4, with unresolved D. The CDR3 has 15 residues. CDR1 SSHAT and CDR2 FNYEAQ come from the germline V gene (reference sequence). The DNA of the CDR3 is TGTGCTAGCAGCCAAAGGACGGAGGGTATCGAAAAACTGTTTTTT. Translation gives CASSQRTEGIEKLFF.

This rearrangement joins TRBV1 to TRBJ2-1; TRBD1 is the table's D call and was not checked against the DNA. TRBV1 is recorded as a pseudogene. The CDR3 has 19 amino acids. For the CDR3, the DNA is TGCACCAGCAGCCTCAAAGGGGGCCGTATAGCGGTCTCCTACAATGAGCAGTTCTTC. Translation: CTSSLKGGRIAVSYNEQFF.

The chain combines TRBV13 with TRBJ2-1; D not resolved. The V gene lost 0 bases and the J gene lost 6 bases, with 3 bases spanning the gap. The germline V gene encodes CDR1 PRHDT and CDR2 FYEKMQ (reference sequence). The CDR3 covers 12 residues. This CDR3 reads CASSLGANEQFF. CDR3 bases: TGTGCCAGCAGCTTAGGGGCCAATGAGCAGTTCTTC.

J is TRBJ2-7 and V is TRBV11-2; possible D gene TRBD2, 6 bases. Germline V gives CDR1 SGHAT, CDR2 FQNNGV. Between the trimmed V and J ends, which lost 3 bases and 4 bases, there was a span of 13 bases. This CDR3 spans 14 amino acids. CDR3 DNA sequence: TGTGCCAGCAGCTTTGGGCGGGGCGGGTACGAGCAGTACGTC. It encodes CASSFGRGGYEQYV.

The V call is TRBV30, the J call TRBJ2-2, with D tentatively TRBD2 (5 bases). Trimming shortened V by 4 bases and J by 1 base, and 13 bases separated the two germline ends. The CDR3 is 15 amino acids. Per germline, CDR1 GTSNPN and CDR2 SVGIG (reference sequence). The CDR3 nucleotides are TGTGCCTGGACCCTTATGGGAGAGAACACCGGGGAGCTGTTTTTT. Translation: CAWTLMGENTGELFF.

The CDR3 spells CASSLGPSGRSQETQYF. The CDR3, as DNA: TGTGCCAGCAGCTTAGGGCCTAGCGGGAGGTCCCAAGAGACCCAGTACTTC. V gene TRBV7-2 combines with J gene TRBJ2-5, with 11 positions matching TRBD2. V shed 1 base and J 1 base; nucleotides not matched to a gene: 5. The CDR3 runs to 17 residues. Germline-derived CDR1 and CDR2 are SGHTA and FQGNSA.

The genes are TRBV7-9 and TRBJ2-7; possible D gene TRBD2, 5 bases. The CDR3 loop spans 14 amino acids. Trimming removed 5 bases from V and 5 bases from J, with 16 bases in between. The germline V gene has CDR1 SEHNR and CDR2 FQNEAQ (reference sequence). CDR3 coding DNA: TGTGCCAGCAGCCCGGACGGGGTATCCGACGAGCAGTACGTC. This gives the protein CASSPDGVSDEQYV.

The chain carries TRBV9 and TRBJ1-1; TRBD1 might be the D (6 bases). V lost 4 bases to trimming and J lost 6 bases, with 13 bases between them. The CDR3 extends over 13 amino acids. The V gene's germline CDR1 is SGDLS and CDR2 YYNGEE. CDR3 in DNA: TGTGCCAGCAGCTTTCGGGGGGCCTCTGAAGCTTTCTTT. Its translation: CASSFRGASEAFF. The full variable domain, rest sourced from reference TRBV9 and TRBJ1-1, is DSGVTQTPKHLITATGQRVTLRCSPRSGDLSVYWYQQSLDQGLQFLIQYYNGEERAKGNILERFSAQQFPDLHSELNLSSLELGDSALYFCASSFRGASEAFFGQGTRLTVV.

The chain recombines TRBV4-3 with TRBJ1-2; D not certain. Trimming pared 0 bases from V and 0 bases from J, leaving 11 bases between. This CDR3 is built from 16 residues. Germline CDR1 LGHNA, CDR2 YSLEER. CDR3 bases: TGCGCCAGCAGCCAAGATCACCGGGGAACTAACTATGGCTACACCTTC. Translating gives CASSQDHRGTNYGYTF.

The chain is built from TRBV15 and TRBJ2-7; TRBD2 matches 8 bases. There are 15 residues in the CDR3. Germline loops: CDR1 LNHNV, CDR2 YYDKDF (reference sequence). V shed 1 base and J 6 bases; nucleotides not matched to a gene: 8. The CDR3 DNA is TGTGCCACCAGCAGAGCGGGAGCGGGAGCTGTCGAGCAGTACTTC. Its translation is CATSRAGAGAVEQYF.

V is TRBV6-6 and J is TRBJ2-5; D possibly corresponds to TRBD1 (5 bases). The tail of the sequence fits TRBJ2-7 better, so the J call may be wrong. CDR1 MNHNY and CDR2 SVGAGI come from the germline V gene (reference sequence). The CDR3 extends over 13 amino acids. The CDR3 loop is CASSYSGLYEQYF. The CDR3 coding sequence is TGTGCCAGCAGTTACTCGGGGCTCTACGAGCAGTACTTC.

The J gene is TRBJ2-7, the V gene TRBV18; 9 bases align to TRBD2. The CDR3 runs to 17 residues. The ends lost 4 bases at V and 6 bases at J; junction bases unmatched: 16. The germline V gene encodes CDR1 KGHSH and CDR2 LQKENI. CDR3 region: CASSRQRGASGNGEQYV. DNA of the CDR3: TGTGCCAGCTCACGACAACGAGGGGCTAGCGGGAATGGCGAGCAGTACGTC.

The chain couples TRBV7-2 to TRBJ1-5; weak D call: TRBD1 (6 bases). The CDR3 totals 14 residues. The ends were cut back, 3 bases at V and 2 bases at J, with 8 bases in the middle. Per the germline V gene, CDR1 is SGHTA and CDR2 is FQGNSA. CDR3 coding DNA: TGTGCCAGCAGCTTCCGACAGGGCAATCAGCCCCAGCATTTT. This translates into CASSFRQGNQPQHF. Drawing the rest from reference TRBV7-2 and TRBJ1-5, the complete variable domain is GAGVSQSPSNKVTEKGKDVELRCDPISGHTALYWYRQSLGQGLEFLIYFQGNSAPDKSGLPSDRFSAERTGGSVSTLTIQRTQQEDSAVYLCASSFRQGNQPQHFGDGTRLSIL.

The CDR3 sequence: CASSPGHTGELFF. The CDR3, as DNA: TGTGCCAGCTCACCGGGGCACACCGGGGAGCTGTTTTTT. The V gene is TRBV18, the J gene TRBJ2-2, with D possibly matching TRBD1 (5 bases). Between the trimmed V and J ends, which lost 3 bases and 3 bases, there was a span of 5 bases. The germline CDR1 and CDR2 sequences are KGHSH and LQKENI. The CDR3 runs to 13 residues.

The J gene is TRBJ1-1, the V gene TRBV19; D is perhaps TRBD1 (5 bases). Trimming took 4 bases from V and 8 from J, leaving 17 bases between them. This CDR3 comprises 14 residues. Germline CDR1 LNHDA, CDR2 SQIVND (reference sequence). The chain's CDR3 is CASSTQHRQGEAFF. The CDR3 DNA reads as TGTGCCAGTAGTACCCAACATAGGCAGGGAGAAGCTTTCTTT. The complete variable domain, with remaining parts taken from reference TRBV19 and TRBJ1-1, reads DGGITQSPKYLFRKEGQNVTLSCEQNLNHDAMYWYRQDPGQGLRLIYYSQIVNDFQKGDIAEGYSVSREKKESFPLTVTSAQKNPTAFYLCASSTQHRQGEAFFGQGTRLTVV.

J is TRBJ1-5 and V is TRBV27, with 7 bases fitting TRBD1. The ends lost 6 bases at V and 0 bases at J; junction bases unmatched: 14. Germline loops: CDR1 MNHEY, CDR2 SMNVEV (reference sequence). The CDR3 contains 18 residues. The CDR3 reads CASSLRGQGPYSNQPQHF. The CDR3 DNA sequence: TGTGCCAGCAGCCTAAGGGGGCAAGGACCCTATAGCAATCAGCCCCAGCATTTT.

In DNA form, the CDR3 reads TGCGCCAGCAGCCCCCGGACTAGCAGCACAGATACGCAGTATTTT. As protein: CASSPRTSSTDTQYF. The chain employs TRBV5-1 and TRBJ2-3; TRBD2 matches at 8 bases. The length of the CDR3 is 15 residues. In germline, CDR1 is SGHRS, CDR2 YFSETQ. Losses at the gene ends were 4 bases for V and 0 bases for J; bases not matched to a gene: 4. Drawing the rest from reference TRBV5-1 and TRBJ2-3, the complete variable domain is KAGVTQTPRYLIKTRGQQVTLSCSPISGHRSVSWYQQTPGQGLQFLFEYFSETQRNKGNFPGRFSGRQFSNSRSEMNVSTLELGDSALYLCASSPRTSSTDTQYFGPGTRLTVL.

The chain recombines TRBV13 with TRBJ2-7; possible D gene TRBD1, 6 bases. Germline CDR1 reads PRHDT; CDR2 reads FYEKMQ (reference sequence). V lost 7 bases to trimming and J lost 3 bases, with 13 bases between them. The CDR3 is 13 amino acids. This chain's CDR3 is CASKDGGSYEQYF. CDR3 nucleotides: TGTGCCAGCAAGGATGGGGGCAGCTACGAGCAGTACTTC. Full variable domain (rest looked up from reference TRBV13 and TRBJ2-7): AAGVIQSPRHLIKEKRETATLKCYPIPRHDTVYWYQQGPGQDPQFLISFYEKMQSDKGSIPDRFSAQQFSDYHSELNMSSLELGDSALYFCASKDGGSYEQYFGPGTRLTVT.

The chain recombines TRBV9 with TRBJ2-5; D not certain. The germline gives CDR1 SGDLS, CDR2 YYNGEE. Between the trimmed V and J ends, which lost 4 bases and 5 bases, there was a span of 12 bases. The CDR3 has 13 amino acids. CDR3 nucleotides: TGTGCCAGCAGCCCCTACGATCCGGAGACCCAGTACTTC. Its translation: CASSPYDPETQYF.

V and J are TRBV29-1 and TRBJ2-7, with 9 bases lining up with TRBD2. The trim removed 3 bases at V and 0 bases at J, leaving 15 bases unmatched. Germline-derived CDR1 and CDR2 are SQVTM and ANQGSEA. The CDR3 is made up of 18 amino acids. CDR3 amino acids: CSVDSGTSRGMGSYEQYF. DNA for the CDR3: TGCAGCGTTGACTCCGGGACTAGCAGAGGAATGGGCTCCTACGAGCAGTACTTC.

The V call is TRBV19, the J call TRBJ1-1; unclear D gene. Germline V gives CDR1 LNHDA, CDR2 SQIVND (reference sequence). The CDR3 is 14 residues long. V was cut by 7 bases and J by 0 bases, with 12 bases left in between. For the CDR3, the DNA is TGTGCCAGTAAGAACACGTTTATGAACACTGAAGCTTTCTTT. It translates to CASKNTFMNTEAFF. The full variable domain, with the rest looked up from reference TRBV19 and TRBJ1-1, is DGGITQSPKYLFRKEGQNVTLSCEQNLNHDAMYWYRQDPGQGLRLIYYSQIVNDFQKGDIAEGYSVSREKKESFPLTVTSAQKNPTAFYLCASKNTFMNTEAFFGQGTRLTVV.

The chain joins TRBV27 to TRBJ2-7, with 9 bases fitting TRBD2. Germline V CDR1 and CDR2: MNHEY, SMNVEV (reference sequence). This CDR3 is 16 amino acids long. V lost 5 bases to trimming and J lost 0 bases; unmatched junction nucleotides: 8. The CDR3 reads CASSPVAGASSYEQYV. CDR3 in DNA: TGTGCCAGCAGTCCGGTAGCGGGAGCCTCCTCCTACGAGCAGTACGTC.

The rearrangement links TRBV4-2 to TRBJ1-5, with a tentative D call TRBD1 (6 bases). Germline-derived CDR1 and CDR2 are LGHNA and YNFKEQ. This CDR3 has 18 residues. The V gene lost 4 bases and the J gene lost 7 bases, with 26 bases spanning the gap. This CDR3 is CASSPEAAGANRIQPQHF. In DNA form, the CDR3 reads TGTGCCAGCAGCCCGGAAGCGGCAGGGGCGAATCGGATCCAGCCCCAGCATTTT.